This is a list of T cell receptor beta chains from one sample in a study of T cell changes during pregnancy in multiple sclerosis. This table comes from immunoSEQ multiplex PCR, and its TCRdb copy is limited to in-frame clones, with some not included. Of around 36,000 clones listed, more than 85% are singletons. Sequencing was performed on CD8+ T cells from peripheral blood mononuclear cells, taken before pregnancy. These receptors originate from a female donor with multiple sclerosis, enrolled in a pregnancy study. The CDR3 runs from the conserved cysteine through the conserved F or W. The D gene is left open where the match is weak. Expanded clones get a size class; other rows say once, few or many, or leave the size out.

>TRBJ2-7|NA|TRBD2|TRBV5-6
CATGTSGTYEQYF
TGTGCCACCGGGACTAGCGGGACCTACGAGCAGTACTTC
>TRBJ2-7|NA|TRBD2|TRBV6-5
CASMRGAGEQYF
TGTGCCAGCATGCGGGGGGCAGGGGAGCAGTACTTC
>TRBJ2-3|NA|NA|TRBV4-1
CASSLRTESTDTQYF
TGCGCCAGCAGCCTAAGGACAGAGAGCACAGATACGCAGTATTTT
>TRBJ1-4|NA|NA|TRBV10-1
CASSAWGPTNEKLFF
TGCGCCAGCTCGGCATGGGGCCCTACTAATGAAAAACTGTTTTTT
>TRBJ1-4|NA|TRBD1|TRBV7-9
CASSRTGQNEKLFF
TGTGCCAGCAGCCGGACAGGGCAGAATGAAAAACTGTTTTTT
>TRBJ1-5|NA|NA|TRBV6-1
CASSELVQANQPQHF
TGTGCCAGCAGTGAACTTGTCCAGGCCAATCAGCCCCAGCATTTT
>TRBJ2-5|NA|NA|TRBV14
CASSPQETQYF
TGTGCCAGCAGCCCTCAAGAGACCCAGTACTTC
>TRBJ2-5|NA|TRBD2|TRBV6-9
CASSGTSGIGGKETQYF
TGTGCCAGCAGTGGGACTAGCGGGATAGGCGGTAAAGAGACCCAGTACTTC
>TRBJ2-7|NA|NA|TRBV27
CASSLSSGTLTYEQYF
TGTGCCAGCAGTTTATCGTCAGGAACTTTGACCTACGAGCAGTACTTC
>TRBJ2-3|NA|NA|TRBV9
CASSPNEGVFGTDTQYF
TGTGCCAGCAGCCCTAACGAGGGGGTTTTCGGCACAGATACGCAGTATTTT
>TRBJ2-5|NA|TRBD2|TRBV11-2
CASSFGTSAQETQYF
TGTGCCAGCAGCTTCGGGACTAGCGCCCAAGAGACCCAGTACTTC
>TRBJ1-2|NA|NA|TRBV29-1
CSVVGGQGSNYGYTF
TGCAGCGTTGTGGGGGGGCAAGGCTCTAACTATGGCTACACCTTC
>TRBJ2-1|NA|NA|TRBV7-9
CASSLPMGQGEQFF
TGTGCCAGCAGCTTACCAATGGGGCAAGGTGAGCAGTTCTTC
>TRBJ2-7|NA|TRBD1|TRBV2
CASSEGTGKIYEQYF
TGTGCCAGCAGTGAGGGGACAGGGAAAATCTACGAGCAGTACTTC
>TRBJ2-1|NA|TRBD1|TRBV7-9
CASSSPRQGAQFF
TGTGCCAGCAGCTCTCCTAGACAGGGGGCACAGTTCTTC
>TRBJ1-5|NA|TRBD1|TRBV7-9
CASSLGTGLDSNQPQHF
TGTGCCAGCAGCTTAGGGACAGGTCTTGATAGCAATCAGCCCCAGCATTTT
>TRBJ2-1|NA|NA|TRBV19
CASSQGMGEQFF
TGTGCCAGTAGTCAGGGAATGGGTGAGCAGTTCTTC
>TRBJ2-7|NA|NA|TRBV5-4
CASSGIGEPYEQYF
TGTGCCAGCAGCGGGATTGGGGAGCCCTACGAGCAGTACTTC
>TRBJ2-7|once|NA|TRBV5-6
CASSSATRQGRDSYEQYF
TGTGCCAGCAGCTCGGCCACCCGACAGGGGAGGGACTCCTACGAGCAGTACTTC
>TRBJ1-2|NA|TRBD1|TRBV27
CASSGTGVNYGYTF
TGTGCCAGTTCGGGTACAGGGGTTAACTATGGCTACACCTTC
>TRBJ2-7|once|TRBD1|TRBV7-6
CASSEQGLAYEQYF
TGTGCCAGCAGCGAACAGGGGTTGGCCTACGAGCAGTACTTC
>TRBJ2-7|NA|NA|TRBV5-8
CASSPQGFYYEQYF
TGTGCCAGCAGCCCCCAGGGGTTCTACTACGAGCAGTACTTC
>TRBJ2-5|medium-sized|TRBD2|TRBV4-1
CASSQAPAAGGETQYF
TGCGCCAGCAGCCAAGCTCCGGCGGCGGGAGGTGAGACCCAGTACTTC
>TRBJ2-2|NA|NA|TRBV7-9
CASSLGRTGELFF
TGTGCCAGCAGCTTAGGGAGAACCGGGGAGCTGTTTTTT
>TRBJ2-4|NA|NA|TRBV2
CASIGGRAKNIQYF
TGTGCCAGCATCGGGGGTCGAGCCAAAAACATTCAGTACTTC
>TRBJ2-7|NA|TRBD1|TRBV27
CASIGQGAVYEQYF
TGTGCCAGCATCGGTCAGGGGGCCGTGTACGAGCAGTACTTC
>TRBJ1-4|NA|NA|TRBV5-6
CASSLAREGTNEKLFF
TGTGCCAGCAGCTTGGCCAGGGAGGGGACTAATGAAAAACTGTTTTTT
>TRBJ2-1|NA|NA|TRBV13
CASSLAGQGNNEQFF
TGTGCCAGCAGCTTAGCAGGGCAGGGTAACAATGAGCAGTTCTTC
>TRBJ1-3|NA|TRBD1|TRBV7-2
CASSPRTGGHGDTIYF
TGTGCCAGCAGCCCACGGACAGGGGGCCATGGAGACACCATATATTTT
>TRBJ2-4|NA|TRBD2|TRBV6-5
CASMESGVNIQYF
TGTGCCAGCATGGAGAGCGGGGTAAACATTCAGTACTTC
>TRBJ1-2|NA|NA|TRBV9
CASSAGTGRGYTF
TGTGCCAGCAGCGCAGGGACGGGGAGGGGCTACACCTTC
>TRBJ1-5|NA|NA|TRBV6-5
CASGDKSYNQPQHF
TGTGCCAGCGGGGACAAAAGCTACAATCAGCCCCAGCATTTT
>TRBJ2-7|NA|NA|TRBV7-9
CASSFAGSYEQYF
TGTGCCAGCAGCTTTGCAGGGTCCTACGAGCAGTACTTC
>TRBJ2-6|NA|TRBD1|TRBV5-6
CASTRTGALSGANVLTF
TGTGCCAGCACCCGGACAGGGGCCCTCTCTGGGGCCAACGTCCTGACTTTC
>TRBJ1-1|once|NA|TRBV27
CASMTLGHYTEAFF
TGTGCCAGCATGACCCTGGGGCACTACACTGAAGCTTTCTTT
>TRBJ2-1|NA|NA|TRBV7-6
CASSQTGEGPVAAHNEQFF
TGTGCCAGCAGTCAGACAGGGGAGGGTCCTGTTGCAGCACACAATGAGCAGTTCTTC
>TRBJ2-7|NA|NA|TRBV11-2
CASSLQGWEQYF
TGTGCCAGCAGTTTACAGGGCTGGGAGCAGTACTTC
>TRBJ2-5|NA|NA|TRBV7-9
CASRTGAQETQYF
TGTGCCAGCAGAACAGGTGCTCAAGAGACCCAGTACTTC
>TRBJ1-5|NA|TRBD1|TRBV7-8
CASSLVGTVNQPQHF
TGTGCCAGCAGCTTAGTCGGGACAGTCAATCAGCCCCAGCATTTT
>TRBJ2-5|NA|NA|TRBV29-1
CSLSESGGETQYF
TGCAGCCTCAGCGAGAGCGGAGGAGAGACCCAGTACTTC
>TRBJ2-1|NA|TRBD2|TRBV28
CASSFTGTSVNEQFF
TGTGCCAGCAGTTTTACGGGGACTAGTGTCAATGAGCAGTTCTTC
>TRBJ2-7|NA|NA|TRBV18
CASSPTSRYEQYF
TGTGCCAGCTCACCAACATCCCGCTACGAGCAGTACTTC
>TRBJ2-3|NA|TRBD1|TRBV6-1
CASSEEYIRRDRDTDTQYF
TGTGCCAGCAGTGAAGAGTACATACGCCGGGACAGGGACACAGATACGCAGTATTTT
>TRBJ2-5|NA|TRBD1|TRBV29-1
CSVDTGVGQETQYF
TGCAGCGTAGATACAGGGGTTGGCCAAGAGACCCAGTACTTC
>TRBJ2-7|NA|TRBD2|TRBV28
CASSSRTSGMGEQYF
TGTGCCAGCAGTTCCCGGACTAGCGGGATGGGCGAGCAGTACTTC